Reported below is one T cell receptor (beta chain). The TCRbeta library was prepared with unique molecular identifiers. TCRdb called the PCR reads again in MiXCR, with one record for every CDR3 protein. Among more than 500,000 distinct CDR3 sequences, 10% to 12% were seen once, and the ten largest hold 14%. This record belongs to a study of T-cell reconstitution after alpha-beta-depleted transplantation in children. The sequence was collected from a female patient aged 2 to 10 who had a stem cell transplant for aplastic anemia, so the T cells may come from the graft donor. Sequencing was performed on PBMCs, mostly from graft donor cells, taken 180 days after TCRalphabeta/CD19-depleted stem cell transplant.

CDR3 region: CASSTWTGRNTEAFF. CDR3 in DNA: TGTGCCAGCAGCACTTGGACAGGTCGGAACACTGAAGCTTTCTTT. V and J are TRBV2 and TRBJ1-1, with 7 bases identical to TRBD1. Germline CDR1 and CDR2: SNHLY and FYNNEI. The ends lost 6 bases at V and 1 base at J; junction bases unmatched: 8. The CDR3 runs 15 residues.